Shown below are 32 T cell receptor beta chains from a single sample sequenced in a study of blood T cell repertoires in COVID-19. The table came from immunoSEQ multiplex PCR; TCRdb's copy has only in-frame clones and leaves some out. In the table there are hundreds of thousands of clones, around nine tenths of which are singletons. Sequences were obtained from peripheral blood. The source is a human donor in a cohort sampled during active COVID-19.

This clone was counted between two and nine times. V usage is TRBV6-4 and J usage is TRBJ2-2; 8 nucleotides match TRBD2. This CDR3 has 17 amino acids. The ends lost 3 bases at V and 7 bases at J; junction bases unmatched: 13. Germline lookup yields CDR1 MRHNA and CDR2 SNTAGT. The CDR3 here is CASSEESGRGGGGELFF. DNA for the CDR3: TGTGCCAGCAGTGAGGAGAGCGGGAGAGGAGGTGGCGGGGAGCTGTTTTTT.

The chain is built from TRBV30 and TRBJ2-7; TRBD1 is a possible D gene (5 bases). Germline values: CDR1 GTSNPN, CDR2 SVGIG (reference sequence). The CDR3 has 11 amino acids. The V gene lost 5 bases and the J gene lost 3 bases, with 8 bases spanning the gap. Written as DNA, the CDR3 is TGTGCCTGGGGACATCACTACGAGCAGTACTTC. Protein sequence: CAWGHHYEQYF.

This sequence joins TRBV5-1 and TRBJ1-2, with 11 bases matching TRBD1. The CDR3 totals 16 residues. Germline CDR1 SGHRS, CDR2 YFSETQ. J gave up 8 bases and V 0 bases, and 9 bases lay outside the gene matches. This CDR3 reads CASSLGRTGGMGGYTF. The CDR3 DNA sequence: TGCGCCAGCAGCTTGGGGCGGACAGGGGGCATGGGAGGCTACACCTTC.

This rearrangement joins TRBV6-1 to TRBJ2-5; 10 positions agree with TRBD2. CDR1 is MNHNS, CDR2 SASEGT, per germline. The length of the CDR3 is 15 residues. Germline trimming cut 2 bases from V and 1 base from J; bases unmatched to any gene: 1. The chain's CDR3 is CASSESGRAQETQYF. The CDR3 DNA is TGTGCCAGCAGTGAAAGCGGGAGGGCCCAAGAGACCCAGTACTTC.

The chain combines TRBV5-1 with TRBJ1-6; 7 bases align to TRBD1. V lost 4 bases, J lost 2 bases, and 6 bases stayed unmatched. The V gene's germline CDR1 is SGHRS and CDR2 YFSETQ. The CDR3 length is 16 residues. The CDR3 is CASSTGAGAYNSPLHF. CDR3 nucleotide sequence: TGCGCCAGCAGCACAGGGGCAGGGGCCTATAATTCACCCCTCCACTTT.

The J gene is TRBJ2-7, the V gene TRBV4-1, with 7 bases that match TRBD2. CDR1 MGHRA and CDR2 YSYEKL come from the germline V gene. The CDR3 is 14 amino acids. The junction had 3 bases not matched to a gene; V was cut back by 4 bases and J by 0 bases. The CDR3 DNA reads as TGCGCCAGCAGCCGGGCTAGCGGCTCCTACGAGCAGTACTTC. This sequence encodes CASSRASGSYEQYF.

The J gene is TRBJ2-7, the V gene TRBV12-3 or TRBV12-4, with TRBD2 matching over 7 bases. The CDR3 has 12 residues. V trimming: 4 bases; J trimming: 7 bases; junction bases outside the gene matches: 4. CDR3 coding DNA: TGTGCCAGCAGTTATGGCGGGGGAGAGCAGTACTTC. Amino acid sequence: CASSYGGGEQYF.

The chain employs TRBV10-3 and TRBJ1-2, with D unclear. This CDR3 is built from 12 residues. Germline V gene data show CDR1 as ENHRY and CDR2 as SYGVKD. Between the trimmed V and J ends, which lost 3 bases and 6 bases, there was a span of 8 bases. DNA for the CDR3: TGTGCCATCAGTGAATGGGGAGATGGCTACACCTTC. Its protein is CAISEWGDGYTF.

The chain recombines TRBV2 with TRBJ1-1; 7 positions agree with TRBD1. This CDR3 region has 12 residues. Per germline, CDR1 SNHLY and CDR2 FYNNEI. Trimming cost V 8 bases and J 7 bases; bases outside gene matches: 7. CDR3 nucleotides: TGTGCCAGCGGGACAGCATACCTTGAAGCTTTCTTT. This sequence encodes CASGTAYLEAFF.

The chain employs TRBV5-1 and TRBJ1-2, with D perhaps matching TRBD1 (5 bases). CDR3 length: 15 amino acids. The V and J ends lost 4 bases and 4 bases respectively, with 17 bases between them. Germline CDR1 reads SGHRS; CDR2 reads YFSETQ. CDR3 sequence: CASSPGPTDTYGYTF. For the CDR3, the DNA is TGCGCCAGCAGCCCAGGCCCGACAGATACCTATGGCTACACCTTC.

The J gene is TRBJ1-5, the V gene TRBV9; 8 bases match TRBD1. CDR3 length: 14 amino acids. Germline V CDR1 and CDR2: SGDLS, YYNGEE. The ends lost 3 bases at V and 5 bases at J; junction bases unmatched: 4. The CDR3 is CASSAGTGDQPQHF. CDR3 nucleotides: TGTGCCAGCAGCGCCGGGACAGGAGATCAGCCCCAGCATTTT.

The gene calls are TRBV7-2 and TRBJ2-1; D is possibly TRBD1 (6 bases). CDR1 is SGHTA, CDR2 FQGNSA, per germline. The CDR3 loop spans 14 amino acids. The V end was cut by 6 bases, the J end by 6 bases, with 15 bases between. CDR3 bases: TGTGCCAGCAGTCTGGGATGGGGGCCCAATGAGCAGTTCTTC. This gives the protein CASSLGWGPNEQFF.

The gene calls are TRBV5-5 and TRBJ2-7, with 7 bases identical to TRBD1. The CDR3 sequence is 18 residues long. V was pared by 5 bases and J by 1 base, with 18 bases of the junction left unmatched. Germline CDR1 SGHKS, CDR2 YYEKEE (reference sequence). In nucleotides, the CDR3 is TGTGCCAGCAGTAACCCGGCCCGTCAGACAGGGCCTTCCTACGAGCAGTACTTC. The encoded protein is CASSNPARQTGPSYEQYF.

The V gene is TRBV9, the J gene TRBJ1-2; a weak D match, TRBD1 (6 bases). CDR3 length: 16 amino acids. The V end lost 3 bases, the J end lost 7 bases, and 22 bases lay between the germline ends. Germline values: CDR1 SGDLS, CDR2 YYNGEE. The CDR3 nucleotides read TGTGCCAGCAGCGCCTCCGGAGAGTACAGGGCTGGTGGCTACACCTTC. This sequence encodes CASSASGEYRAGGYTF.

This rearrangement joins TRBV7-2 to TRBJ2-3, with D possibly being TRBD2 (6 bases). This CDR3 is built from 15 residues. V lost 4 bases and J lost 0, with 11 bases in between. CDR1 SGHTA and CDR2 FQGNSA come from the germline V gene. The CDR3 sequence is CASSSEAGSTDTQYF. DNA of the CDR3: TGTGCCAGCAGCTCCGAAGCGGGTAGCACAGATACGCAGTATTTT.

The rearrangement joins TRBV7-3 to TRBJ1-1; the D gene is possibly TRBD1 (6 bases). Germline CDR1 is SGHTA and CDR2 is FQGTGA. Trimming shortened V by 1 base and J by 6 bases, and 15 bases separated the two germline ends. This CDR3 is 15 amino acids long. CDR3 bases: TGTGCCAGCAGCTTAAGGGCAGGGGTAAATTCTGAAGCTTTCTTT. As protein: CASSLRAGVNSEAFF. The full variable domain, rest sourced from reference TRBV7-3 and TRBJ1-1, is GAGVSQTPSNKVTEKGKYVELRCDPISGHTALYWYRQSLGQGPEFLIYFQGTGAADDSGLPNDRFFAVRPEGSVSTLKIQRTERGDSAVYLCASSLRAGVNSEAFFGQGTRLTVV.

This chain connects TRBV5-1 to TRBJ2-7, with 8 bases lining up with TRBD2. V lost 7 bases to trimming and J lost 2 bases; unmatched junction nucleotides: 11. CDR3 size: 15 residues. Germline CDR1 reads SGHRS; CDR2 reads YFSETQ. As DNA, the CDR3 is TGCGCCAGCTCGTTCGAGCGGGAGAGTACCTACGAGCAGTACTTC. It specifies CASSFERESTYEQYF.

The V and J genes are TRBV5-4 and TRBJ2-2, with D maybe TRBD1 (6 bases). V was clipped by 4 bases and J by 1 base, with 11 bases between them. The germline CDR1 and CDR2 sequences are SGHNT and YYREEE (reference sequence). CDR3 length: 15 residues. Here the CDR3 reads CASSPGQLNTGELFF. The DNA of the CDR3 is TGTGCCAGCAGCCCGGGACAATTGAACACCGGGGAGCTGTTTTTT.

This clone showed up just once. The genes are TRBV3-1 (or the pseudogene TRBV3-2) and TRBJ1-5, with a weak D call TRBD1 (5 bases). Germline loops: CDR1 LGHDT, CDR2 YNNKEL (reference sequence). The CDR3 consists of 16 residues. Trimming shortened V by 1 base and J by 3 bases, and 13 bases separated the two germline ends. The CDR3 bases are TGTGCCAGCAGCCAAGCAAAGGGAGGGGTCAATCAGCCCCAGCATTTT. Translation: CASSQAKGGVNQPQHF.

This chain joins TRBV5-6 and TRBJ1-2, with D perhaps matching TRBD1 (6 bases). CDR1 SGHDT and CDR2 YYEEEE come from the germline V gene. Trimming cost V 2 bases and J 1 base, with 9 bases left between them. This CDR3 has 14 amino acids. The CDR3, as DNA: TGTGCCAGCAGCTTACTACAGGGTAACTATGGCTACACCTTC. Amino acid sequence: CASSLLQGNYGYTF.

This chain joins TRBV6-2 or TRBV6-3 and TRBJ2-2; 7 positions match TRBD2. Trimming at V came to 4 bases and at J to 5 bases, leaving 7 bases not matched to a gene. The germline V gene encodes CDR1 MNHEY and CDR2 SVGEGT. The CDR3 consists of 15 residues. The CDR3 reads CASSSLGLRTGELFF. The CDR3 DNA follows: TGTGCCAGCAGTTCGTTGGGACTAAGGACCGGGGAGCTGTTTTTT.

V is TRBV5-6 and J is TRBJ2-7; 8 nucleotides match TRBD2. CDR3 length: 14 amino acids. Germline V CDR1 and CDR2: SGHDT, YYEEEE. J was trimmed by 2 bases and V by 5 bases; bases with no gene match: 6. CDR3 sequence reads: CASRSAGGTYEQYF. For the CDR3, the DNA is TGTGCCAGCAGATCGGCGGGGGGAACCTACGAGCAGTACTTC.

This sequence joins TRBV4-1 and TRBJ2-7; TRBD1 matches 8 bases. The J segment lost 5 bases and the V segment lost 0 bases, leaving 6 bases of the junction unmatched. This CDR3 comprises 15 residues. Per germline, CDR1 MGHRA and CDR2 YSYEKL. The CDR3 DNA sequence: TGCGCCAGCAGCCAAGAGGACAGGGCCTCGGACGAGCAGTACTTC. Residues: CASSQEDRASDEQYF.

The V call is TRBV5-6, the J call TRBJ1-6, with 10 nucleotides matching TRBD1. Germline V CDR1 and CDR2: SGHDT, YYEEEE. Trimming removed 0 bases from V and 1 base from J; junction bases left unmatched: 1. This CDR3 has 17 amino acids. The CDR3, as DNA: TGTGCCAGCAGCTTGGGGACAGGGGGATCCTATAATTCACCCCTCCACTTT. Translated: CASSLGTGGSYNSPLHF.

J is TRBJ2-3 and V is TRBV5-4, with TRBD1 matching over 8 bases. J lost 2 bases, V lost 4 bases, and 9 bases had no gene match. CDR1 SGHNT and CDR2 YYREEE come from the germline V gene (reference sequence). The CDR3 contains 16 residues. CDR3 loop: CASSGGTGHLTDTQYF. The CDR3 nucleotides read TGTGCCAGCAGCGGTGGGACAGGCCACCTCACAGATACGCAGTATTTT.

The rearrangement joins TRBV30 to TRBJ1-2; perhaps TRBD1 as D (6 bases). The length of the CDR3 is 13 residues. Per the germline V gene, CDR1 is GTSNPN and CDR2 is SVGIG (reference sequence). The V end was cut by 4 bases, the J end by 4 bases, with 13 bases between. The CDR3 DNA is TGTGCCTGGACGGCAGGGGAAGGCTATGGCTACACCTTC. It translates to CAWTAGEGYGYTF.

The rearrangement uses TRBV25-1 and TRBJ2-1, with 8 bases matching TRBD2. V was clipped by 5 bases and J by 8 bases; unmatched bases: 17. Germline V gene data show CDR1 as MGHDK and CDR2 as SYGVNS. This CDR3 region has 17 residues. The CDR3 reads CASSPRVGGRSFDEQFF. The DNA for the CDR3 is TGTGCCAGCAGTCCGCGAGTTGGCGGGAGGAGTTTTGATGAGCAGTTCTTC.

The V gene is TRBV12-3 or TRBV12-4, the J gene TRBJ1-2; TRBD1 agrees at 7 bases. This CDR3 region has 13 residues. V gave up 5 bases and J gave up 0 bases; unmatched junction bases: 0. The CDR3 reads CASSGQANYGYTF. In DNA form, the CDR3 reads TGTGCCAGCAGTGGACAGGCTAACTATGGCTACACCTTC.

The gene calls are TRBV7-9 and TRBJ2-2, with 9 bases identical to TRBD1. Germline loops: CDR1 SEHNR, CDR2 FQNEAQ (reference sequence). J lost 4 bases, V lost 6 bases, and 9 bases had no gene match. The CDR3 sequence is 16 residues long. The CDR3 nucleotides read TGTGCCAGCAGACTGGACAGGGGTGGAGCCACCGGGGAGCTGTTTTTT. Protein sequence: CASRLDRGGATGELFF.

This chain uses TRBV9 with TRBJ1-1; possibly TRBD1 for D (6 bases). Germline CDR1 and CDR2: SGDLS and YYNGEE. This CDR3 is 14 amino acids long. Trimming took off 3 bases at V and 1 base at J, with 10 bases between the two ends. CDR3 protein: CASSAGQWNTEAFF. The CDR3 coding sequence is TGTGCCAGCAGCGCGGGACAATGGAACACTGAAGCTTTCTTT. The whole variable domain, remainder taken from reference TRBV9 and TRBJ1-1, is DSGVTQTPKHLITATGQRVTLRCSPRSGDLSVYWYQQSLDQGLQFLIQYYNGEERAKGNILERFSAQQFPDLHSELNLSSLELGDSALYFCASSAGQWNTEAFFGQGTRLTVV.

The chain is built from TRBV29-1 and TRBJ2-7, with D maybe TRBD1 (6 bases). The CDR3 is 12 residues long. V was pared by 7 bases and J by 4 bases, with 14 bases between. Germline V lookup: CDR1 SQVTM, CDR2 ANQGSEA. CDR3 region: CSALTGTYEQYF. For the CDR3, the DNA is TGCAGCGCCCTTACAGGGACGTACGAGCAGTACTTC.

This clone was seen only a few times. The J gene is TRBJ1-1, the V gene TRBV5-6; D possibly corresponds to TRBD1 (5 bases). Germline CDR1 and CDR2: SGHDT and YYEEEE. The ends were cut back, 2 bases at V and 5 bases at J, with 19 bases in the middle. This CDR3 spans 16 amino acids. CDR3 region: CASSFSPQGLRTEAFF. The CDR3 DNA is TGTGCCAGCAGCTTCTCCCCGCAGGGTTTGCGAACTGAAGCTTTCTTT.